This record concerns one T cell receptor beta chain sequence. The ends were cut back, 3 bases at V and 4 bases at J, with 10 bases in the middle. The CDR3 consists of 14 residues. Germline CDR1 and CDR2: SEHNR and FQNEAQ (reference sequence). The data derive from a study of blood T cell repertoires in COVID-19. TCRdb keeps only in-frame clones here, not all; method: immunoSEQ multiplex PCR. Here the sample spans over 150,000 clones, around three quarters being singletons. Material for sequencing was peripheral blood. The source is a man aged 60 to 75 with acute or convalescent COVID-19. The chain uses TRBV7-9 and TRBJ1-5; D is unclear. The CDR3 loop reads CASSLAEPNQPQHF. CDR3 nucleotides: TGTGCCAGCAGCTTGGCAGAACCTAATCAGCCCCAGCATTTT.